This T cell receptor (beta chain) was obtained from a study of blood T cell repertoires in COVID-19 (dated by TCRdb to the early 2020s). In terms of the full investigation: Recovered participants in ImmuneRACE Cohort 3 were defined as having two consecutive negative NP/OP PCR tests, clearance from a healthcare professional, or resolution of symptoms. Samples from collaborators originated in the United States, Italy and Spain and spanned both the acute and convalescent phases of COVID-19. The prospective study material was composed of cDNA or gDNA derived from T cells, B-cell-depleted T cells, or PBMCs. Subjects who had been exposed to COVID-19, were actively infected with it, or had recovered from it provided the deeply sampled blood TCRbeta repertoires that made up the dataset. The repertoires were released in a freely available public database intended as a resource for research on the immune response to SARS-CoV-2. The samples were drawn from the first 160 participants of the ongoing ImmuneRACE study and from 950 to 1,500 subjects provided by 6 global collaborators. The sample metadata nearly always contained a de-identified subject ID, COVID-19 status, age in years and sex. Where available, HLA class I and class II types were taken from metadata supplied by the sample provider and were not determined by assay-based typing.

General conclusions and limits of the study: Clinical and demographic metadata were provided uncurated, with the amount varying by source and participant.

TCRbeta CDR3 regions were amplified from genomic DNA using the immunoSEQ Assay, a bias-controlled multiplex PCR. The source study handled its data this way. The number of nucleated cells in each sample was estimated from the amplification of reference gene primers within the assay. To quantify the absolute abundance of each unique TCRbeta CDR3 rearrangement, sequence reads were collapsed and filtered. Productive Simpson clonality was computed per sample as the square root of Simpson's diversity index over productive rearrangements. This immuneACCESS table, as held by TCRdb, lists in-frame sequences with V and J called but not all clones. Of the missing ones, under half trace to an unresolved V gene in checked studies; the others have no known cause. The V and J calls and the clone size are those of that table, but D and trimming were determined from the DNA. The sample table lists about 170,000 clones, 70% to 85% of them with a count of one. The top ten constitute around 20% of the sample.

Remarks on this clone: The target of this receptor is not known. Base qualities were left out, and no much larger clone turns up one base away.

Participants in the prospective study were enrolled through a virtual design, were aged roughly 18 to 90 years, and lived in fewer than 30 United States geographic areas. In the prospective study, participants were assigned to cohorts based on the clinical history participants reported in a screening survey and a study questionnaire. In the prospective study, mobile phlebotomists collected whole blood, serum and a nasopharyngeal or oropharyngeal swab from each participant. Participants in the prospective study had the option to provide additional blood draws and questionnaires over an approximately 2-month period. Before DNA extraction, prospective study blood samples were shipped either frozen or at room temperature. This sequence was found in a woman in her sixties or seventies in a cohort exposed to, infected with or recovered from COVID-19 (not recorded which). Sample: PBMCs or T cells enriched from blood (not recorded which).

Here the CDR3 is given as CASKSILLNEQFF. The DNA sequence is TGTGCCAGCAAAAGTATCCTGCTAAATGAGCAGTTCTTC. This receptor chain uses TRBV27 and TRBJ2-1; too little of a D gene remains to name it. The CDR3 covers 13 residues, taking in both the cysteine and the phenylalanine. Kept here is only the CDR3 DNA, which spans 39 bases and is read in frame from base 1. The CDR1 and CDR2 encoded by the germline V gene (reference sequence) are MNHEY and SMNVEV. Between the V and J ends, shortened by 7 bases and 7 bases respectively, the junction contains 14 bases.